The 2 T cell receptor beta chains below come from one sample, sequenced in a study of cytomegalovirus exposure and HLA in healthy donors. Libraries were prepared by immunoSEQ multiplex PCR; TCRdb keeps only in-frame clonotypes and omits some of them. The table has some 250,000 clones, 85% to 90% seen once. Sequenced input: PBMCs. These receptors originate from a woman aged 18-29 years in good health and CMV-seronegative.

The chain joins TRBV28 to TRBJ1-1; D not resolved. The CDR3 covers 14 residues. V was cut by 7 bases and J by 1 base, with 13 bases left in between. CDR1 is MDHEN and CDR2 is SYDVKM in the germline V gene. The CDR3 loop is CASTSPGGNTEAFF. The CDR3 DNA is TGTGCCAGCACATCGCCCGGCGGGAACACTGAAGCTTTCTTT.

Here the CDR3 DNA reads TGTGCCAGCTCACCACCGGGACAGAGTACCTACAATGAGCAGTTCTTC. This gives the protein CASSPPGQSTYNEQFF. The chain has TRBV18 and TRBJ2-1; 7 bases map to TRBD1. V shed 0 bases, J shed 2 bases, and the junction held 4 bases outside the gene matches. Germline lookup yields CDR1 KGHSH and CDR2 LQKENI. The CDR3 covers 16 residues. The full variable domain, rest sourced from reference TRBV18 and TRBJ2-1, is NAGVMQNPRHLVRRRGQEARLRCSPMKGHSHVYWYRQLPEEGLKFMVYLQKENIIDESGMPKERFSAEFPKEGPSILRIQQVVRGDSAAYFCASSPPGQSTYNEQFFGPGTRLTVL.